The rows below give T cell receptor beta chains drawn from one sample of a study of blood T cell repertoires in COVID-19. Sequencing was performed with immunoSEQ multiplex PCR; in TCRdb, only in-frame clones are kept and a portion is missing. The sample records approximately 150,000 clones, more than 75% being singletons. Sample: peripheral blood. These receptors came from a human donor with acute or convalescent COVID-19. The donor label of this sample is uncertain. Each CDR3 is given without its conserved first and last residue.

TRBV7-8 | ASSLVTGSSYNSPLH
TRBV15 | ATSRDLLGLNYGYT
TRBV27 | ASSVNGAGDGGYT
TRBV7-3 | ASSPNPSTEAF
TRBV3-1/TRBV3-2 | ASSQDRRSPLH
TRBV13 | ASSPGETQY
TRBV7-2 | ASSNGKDTQY
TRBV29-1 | SVPRGNADTQY
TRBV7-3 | ASSLSPRGSGYPTDTQY
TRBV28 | ASSFPVGGNTEAF
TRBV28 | ASLRVAGHNEQF
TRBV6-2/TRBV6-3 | ASSYSISTGTEAF
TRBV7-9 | ASSLGGAVDYGYT
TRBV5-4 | ASSFGGVNSNQPQH
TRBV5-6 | ASSFPGQSIAF
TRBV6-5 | ASSFRGSDGYT
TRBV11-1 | ASSFPGQGLSGELF
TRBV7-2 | ASSPGGGFGGYT
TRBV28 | ASSLGGVRGNTEAF
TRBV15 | ATSSRTSPGADTQY
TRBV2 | ASSVEAGLAKNIQY
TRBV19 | ASSPGVYTEAF
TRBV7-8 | ASRGHVYEQY
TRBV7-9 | ASSPRTNEKLF
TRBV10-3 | AIIRGGEQY
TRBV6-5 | ASSRGRNTGELF
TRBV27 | ASSSYRNTGELF
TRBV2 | ASSVLREGGELF
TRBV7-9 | ASSLAQAIPGYT
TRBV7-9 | ASSLALTARNEQF
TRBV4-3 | ASSQDIGDRKNEKLF
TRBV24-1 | ATSGGTSGETQY
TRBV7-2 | ASSPRGRQYLAKNIQY
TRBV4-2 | ASSSTSGGPDNEQF
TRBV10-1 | ASSGPGLAGVDEQF
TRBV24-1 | ATSDFAASDSYNEQF
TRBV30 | AWNPGHSGNTIY